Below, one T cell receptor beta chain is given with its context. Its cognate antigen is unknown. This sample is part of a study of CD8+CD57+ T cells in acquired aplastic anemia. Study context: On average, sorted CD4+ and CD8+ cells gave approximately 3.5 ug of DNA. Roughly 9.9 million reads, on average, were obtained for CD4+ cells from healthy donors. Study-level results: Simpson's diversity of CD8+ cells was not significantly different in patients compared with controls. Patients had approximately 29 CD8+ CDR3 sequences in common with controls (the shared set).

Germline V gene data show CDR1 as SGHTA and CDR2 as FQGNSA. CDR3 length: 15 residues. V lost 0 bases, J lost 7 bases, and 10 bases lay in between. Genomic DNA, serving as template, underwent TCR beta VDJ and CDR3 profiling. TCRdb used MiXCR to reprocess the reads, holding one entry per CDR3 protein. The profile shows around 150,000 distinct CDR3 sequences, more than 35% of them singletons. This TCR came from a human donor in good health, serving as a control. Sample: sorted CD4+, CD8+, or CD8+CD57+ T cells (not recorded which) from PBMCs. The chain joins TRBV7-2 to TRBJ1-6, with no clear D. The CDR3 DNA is TGTGCCAGCAGCTTAGCACAGATCTCCAATTCACCCCTCCACTTT. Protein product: CASSLAQISNSPLHF.